This entry features one T cell receptor (beta chain) sequence. Trimming left V 2 bases short and J 0 bases short, with 14 bases between. Germline V CDR1 and CDR2: SGHNT, YYREEE (reference sequence). The CDR3 runs 16 residues. The data derive from a study of control samples from healthy donors and cancer patients. Method: immunoSEQ multiplex PCR; TCRdb's copy keeps in-frame clones and lacks some. The profile shows some 120,000 clones, around 96% of them singletons. This TCR was recovered from a man aged 30-40 years in good health. V gene TRBV5-4 combines with J gene TRBJ1-2; D remains unclear. The sequencing sample was made of blood. This CDR3 is CASSFYPYTPNYGYTF. The CDR3 coding sequence is TGTGCCAGCAGCTTCTACCCGTATACCCCTAACTATGGCTACACCTTC.